Listed below are T cell receptor beta chains from one sample, sequenced in a study of T-cell reconstitution after alpha-beta-depleted transplantation in children. Via MiXCR, TCRdb re-called the PCR reads, giving one row per CDR3 protein. Here the sample spans around 190,000 distinct CDR3 sequences, roughly 7% being singletons. The sequences come from PBMCs, collected before TCRalphabeta/CD19-depleted stem cell transplant. The receptors originated from a boy aged 2 to 9 with acute lymphoblastic leukemia, due to receive a stem cell transplant. CDR3s include the opening cysteine and the closing phenylalanine or tryptophan. Each record gives: clone size, D gene, V gene, J gene, CDR3 DNA, CDR3 protein. D genes are given only for firm matches. Size is stated for part of the rows, as once, few or many counts, or as a class when the clone is expanded.

many	TRBD1	TRBV28	TRBJ2-7	TGTGCCAGCTTGAAACAGGGGGCTAGCTACGAGCAGTACTTC	CASLKQGASYEQYF
NA	NA	TRBV18	TRBJ1-2	TGTGCCAGCTCACCGCCCGGGACTGGTGGCTACACCTTC	CASSPPGTGGYTF
many	NA	TRBV20-1	TRBJ2-1	TGCAGTGCCCCGAAATCAGGGGCTCCTGAGCAGTTCTTC	CSAPKSGAPEQFF
many	NA	TRBV5-1	TRBJ1-1	TGCGCCAGCAGCTTGTTCCCAGGGAACACTGAAGCTTTCTTT	CASSLFPGNTEAFF
few	TRBD1	TRBV11-2	TRBJ1-3	TGTGCCAGCACCCTAGACAGGGTCGCTGGAAACACCATATATTTT	CASTLDRVAGNTIYF
many	NA	TRBV20-1	TRBJ1-2	TGCAGTGCTAGGTGGCAGTCTAACTATGGCTACACCTTC	CSARWQSNYGYTF
many	NA	TRBV20-1	TRBJ2-5	TGCAGTGCTAGGTATACCCAGCAAGAGACCCAGTACTTC	CSARYTQQETQYF
few	NA	TRBV28	TRBJ2-7	TGTGCCAGCAGCCAGCTTGGGTCCTTTGTCTACGAGCAGTACTTC	CASSQLGSFVYEQYF
NA	TRBD2	TRBV10-3	TRBJ2-3	TGTGCCGGAGAAGCGGGACTAGCGACCGATAGCACAGATACGCAGTATTTT	CAGEAGLATDSTDTQYF
many	NA	TRBV7-8	TRBJ2-3	TGTGCCAGCAGCTTAGATTACCAAACAGATACGCAGTATTTT	CASSLDYQTDTQYF
NA	NA	TRBV7-9	TRBJ2-7	TGTGCCAGCAGCTTAGACCGATTAACCTACGAGCAGTACTTC	CASSLDRLTYEQYF
NA	TRBD2	TRBV7-2	TRBJ2-3	TGTGCCAGCAGCTTAGGATTGGGTAGCGGGAGTGCGCAGTATTTT	CASSLGLGSGSAQYF
many	NA	TRBV27	TRBJ2-1	TGTGCCAGCAGTTTTGGGCCTAGCAATGAGCAGTTCTTC	CASSFGPSNEQFF
NA	NA	TRBV9	TRBJ1-2	TGTGCCAGCAGCGTAGAGTCAGACCCCTACTATGGCTACACCTTC	CASSVESDPYYGYTF
many	NA	TRBV15	TRBJ1-1	TGTGCCACCAGCGATCAGGGGAACACTGAAGCTTTCTTT	CATSDQGNTEAFF
few	NA	TRBV18	TRBJ2-1	TGTGCCAGCTCCTCAAGGGAGTCCAACAATGAGCAGTTCTTC	CASSSRESNNEQFF
many	TRBD2	TRBV10-3	TRBJ2-7	TGTGCCATCAGTGAGTCGGGGGGACTAGTCTACGAGCAGTACTTC	CAISESGGLVYEQYF
many	NA	TRBV28	TRBJ2-5	TGTGCCAGCAGCGCGCCAGGGGTAACCCAGTACTTC	CASSAPGVTQYF
NA	NA	TRBV12-3/TRBV12-4	TRBJ1-5	TGTGCCAGCAGTTTGGGGGGAGAGAGCAATCAGCCCCAGCATTTT	CASSLGGESNQPQHF
few	TRBD1	TRBV7-9	TRBJ2-7	TGTGCCAGCAGCTTAGCGAAGGGACAGGGCTCCTACGAGCAGTACTTC	CASSLAKGQGSYEQYF
many	NA	TRBV28	TRBJ2-1	TGTGCCAGCAGTTTTGGGGGGACGGGCTACAATGAGCAGTTCTTC	CASSFGGTGYNEQFF
few	NA	TRBV11-2	TRBJ2-2	TGTGCCAGCAGCTTTTCATCTGCCGGGGAGCTGTTTTTT	CASSFSSAGELFF
many	NA	TRBV28	TRBJ2-1	TGTGCCAGCAGTTTACCCTCGGACAGATACAATGAGCAGTTCTTC	CASSLPSDRYNEQFF
many	NA	TRBV3-1	TRBJ2-7	TGTGCCAGCAGCCCTACCGGGGACTCACCTACCTACGAGCAGTACTTC	CASSPTGDSPTYEQYF
many	NA	TRBV15	TRBJ1-5	TGTGCCACCAGCAGAGTAGACCAGCCCCAGCATTTT	CATSRVDQPQHF
many	NA	TRBV2	TRBJ1-1	TGTGCCAGCAGGGCGGACCTGAACACTGAAGCTTTCTTT	CASRADLNTEAFF
many	NA	TRBV20-1	TRBJ2-7	TGCAGTGCTAGCAAAACGGGTTCCGACTACGAGCAGTACTTC	CSASKTGSDYEQYF
many	NA	TRBV20-1	TRBJ2-3	TGCAGTGCTTCCCGGAGCACAGATACGCAGTATTTT	CSASRSTDTQYF
many	NA	TRBV6-5	TRBJ1-1	TGTGCCAGCAGTTACGCACAGGGCGACACTGAAGCTTTCTTT	CASSYAQGDTEAFF
many	NA	TRBV5-6	TRBJ1-5	TGTGCCAGCAGCTCCGGCGGTTTAAGTCAGCCCCAGCATTTT	CASSSGGLSQPQHF
many	TRBD2	TRBV14	TRBJ2-1	TGTGCCAGCATCACCGGGACTAGCGTGGGGCCAAGCTCCTACAATGAGCAGTTCTTC	CASITGTSVGPSSYNEQFF
many	NA	TRBV12-3/TRBV12-4	TRBJ2-7	TGTGCCAGCAGTTCAGTGGGTTTCGAGCAGTACTTC	CASSSVGFEQYF
few	TRBD2	TRBV2	TRBJ2-1	TGTGCCAGCAGTGAAAAGCGGGAGGTTTTTAATGAGCAGTTCTTC	CASSEKREVFNEQFF
NA	NA	TRBV11-2	TRBJ2-2	TGTGCCAGCAGCTTAGTCCCCCCCAACACCGGGGAGCTGTTTTTT	CASSLVPPNTGELFF
NA	TRBD1	TRBV10-3	TRBJ2-3	TGTGCCATCAGGGTCGACAGGGACGGTGTTAGCACAGATACGCAGTATTTT	CAIRVDRDGVSTDTQYF